This T cell receptor (beta chain) is from a study (dated by TCRdb to the early 2010s). For sequencing, an Illumina Genome Analyzer IIx was employed. The public reads were reprocessed in TCRdb via fastp at Q25 and MiXCR, keeping in-frame beta chains. Identical CDR3 protein sequences are pooled into one entry, listed with their most common genes and DNA. The sample records about 7,100 distinct CDR3 sequences, roughly 32% of which are singletons. More than 20% of the sample goes to the ten largest clones. In regard to this clonotype: No antigen is known for it. Base qualities are not at hand, and no much larger clone is one base apart.

The clonotype originates from a human donor. The material sequenced was blood.

The nucleotides read TGCGCCAGCAGCTTGGCCGGCAGGGGAGGCAATGAGCAGTTCTTC. It translates to CASSLAGRGGNEQFF. The chain is made from TRBV5-1 and TRBJ2-1; the D region may be TRBD1 or TRBD2, each matching 6 bases equally. Deletion took 0 bases off V and 6 bases off J, with a span of 13 bases between the germline ends. CDR1 and CDR2, per the germline V gene, are SGHRS and YFSETQ. Counted from cysteine to phenylalanine, this CDR3 has 15 amino acids. Only the CDR3 region is kept as DNA, spanning 45 bases read in frame from base 1.